The sequence of this T cell receptor beta chain was determined in a study of shared clonotypes between healthy human individuals. Overall study results and limits: Rarefaction analysis demonstrated incomplete sorted-subset sequencing notwithstanding large depth. In general, naive subsets displayed greater estimated richness than memory subsets did.

The CD4+ fraction was divided into a CD45RA+ naive subset and a CD45RA-negative memory subset. As to this clone: Antigen unknown.

Assay used: immunoSEQ multiplex PCR; TCRdb lists only in-frame clones, some missing. The sample includes some 660,000 clones, about 80% of them seen just once. Trimming took 3 bases from V and 0 from J, leaving 16 bases between them. The CDR3 extends over 17 amino acids. Germline V gene sequence: CDR1 KGHSH, CDR2 LQKENI. The clonotype was recovered from a woman in her 30s in good health. The chain carries TRBV18 and TRBJ2-3, with D perhaps TRBD2 (5 bases). Material: memory CD4+ T cells sorted from blood. Noted subset: CD45RA-negative fraction. DNA for the CDR3: TGTGCCAGCTCACCTAGTCTGGCGACTACTAGCACAGATACGCAGTATTTT. It translates to CASSPSLATTSTDTQYF.